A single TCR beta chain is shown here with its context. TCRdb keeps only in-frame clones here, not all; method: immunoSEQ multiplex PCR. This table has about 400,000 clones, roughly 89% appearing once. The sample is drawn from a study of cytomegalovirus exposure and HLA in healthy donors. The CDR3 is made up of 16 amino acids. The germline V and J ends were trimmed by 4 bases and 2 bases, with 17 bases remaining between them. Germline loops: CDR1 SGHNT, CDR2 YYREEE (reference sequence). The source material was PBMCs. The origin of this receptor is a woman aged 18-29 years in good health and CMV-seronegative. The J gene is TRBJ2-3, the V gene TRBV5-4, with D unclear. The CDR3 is CASSARRIADTDTQYF. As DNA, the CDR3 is TGTGCCAGCAGCGCCCGTAGGATAGCAGACACAGATACGCAGTATTTT.